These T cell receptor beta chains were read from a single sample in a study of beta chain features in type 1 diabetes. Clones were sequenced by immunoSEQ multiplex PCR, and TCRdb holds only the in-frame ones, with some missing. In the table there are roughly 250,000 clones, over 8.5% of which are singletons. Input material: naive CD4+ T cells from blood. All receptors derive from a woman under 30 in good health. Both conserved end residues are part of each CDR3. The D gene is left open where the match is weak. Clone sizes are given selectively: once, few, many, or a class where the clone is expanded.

DNA: TGTGCCAGCTCACCGACGAGAGCGGGGGCCTACAATGAGCAGTTCTTC; CDR3: CASSPTRAGAYNEQFF; J: TRBJ2-1; length: 16; V: TRBV18; D: TRBD2; size: few
DNA: TGTGCCAGTAGTCCGTTAGGGGTAATGGGCAATGAGCAGTTCTTC; CDR3: CASSPLGVMGNEQFF; J: TRBJ2-1; length: 15; V: TRBV19; D: .; size: many
DNA: TGTGCCAGCAGTTACGGTCAGGGGGCTCATCAGCCCCAGCATTTT; CDR3: CASSYGQGAHQPQHF; J: TRBJ1-5; length: 15; V: TRBV6-5; D: TRBD1; size: .
DNA: TGTGCCAGCAGAATAGCTGGTAGCACAGATACGCAGTATTTT; CDR3: CASRIAGSTDTQYF; J: TRBJ2-3; length: 14; V: TRBV6-6; D: .; size: .
DNA: TGTGCCAGCAGAGCCGAACGTTACACCGGGGAGCTGTTTTTT; CDR3: CASRAERYTGELFF; J: TRBJ2-2; length: 14; V: TRBV11-2; D: .; size: few
DNA: TGTGCCAGCAGTTACTCGATACGGGGGGGCACTGAAGCTTTCTTT; CDR3: CASSYSIRGGTEAFF; J: TRBJ1-1; length: 15; V: TRBV6-5; D: .; size: few
DNA: TGTGCCAGCAGTGGGGGGGGAGGGGTAGTCGATGAGCAGTTCTTC; CDR3: CASSGGGGVVDEQFF; J: TRBJ2-1; length: 15; V: TRBV2; D: TRBD2; size: .
DNA: TGTGCCAGCAGTACAGGGGACTTTGTCGAGACCCAGTACTTC; CDR3: CASSTGDFVETQYF; J: TRBJ2-5; length: 14; V: TRBV27; D: .; size: few
DNA: TGTGCCAGCAGCGTAGCCGGGACAGCCTATGGCTACACCTTC; CDR3: CASSVAGTAYGYTF; J: TRBJ1-2; length: 14; V: TRBV9; D: TRBD1; size: few
DNA: TGTGCCAGCAGCGGCAGGGGGTCGCGATTTTACGAGCAGTACTTC; CDR3: CASSGRGSRFYEQYF; J: TRBJ2-7; length: 15; V: TRBV6-1; D: TRBD1; size: .
DNA: TGTGCCAGCAGCGCCCCGGGTTCCCCCGGGGCCAAAAACATTCAGTACTTC; CDR3: CASSAPGSPGAKNIQYF; J: TRBJ2-4; length: 17; V: TRBV9; D: .; size: .
DNA: TGTGCCTGGAGTGTACTAAGGGGACGCAGCGGGAGAATGGACAATGAGCAGTTCTTC; CDR3: CAWSVLRGRSGRMDNEQFF; J: TRBJ2-1; length: 19; V: TRBV30; D: TRBD2; size: few
DNA: TGTGCCAGCAACGCGGGGGCCAGATTCAAAGAGACCCAGTACTTC; CDR3: CASNAGARFKETQYF; J: TRBJ2-5; length: 15; V: TRBV28; D: .; size: .
DNA: TGCGCCAGCAGCATTTCGGCGGGAATGGGGGAGACCCAGTACTTC; CDR3: CASSISAGMGETQYF; J: TRBJ2-5; length: 15; V: TRBV5-1; D: .; size: few
DNA: TGTGCCAGTAGTATAGGAGTTGATTCAAACATTCAGTACTTC; CDR3: CASSIGVDSNIQYF; J: TRBJ2-4; length: 14; V: TRBV19; D: .; size: .
DNA: TGTGCCAGCTCTGAGGGACAGGGTGGTAATCAGCCCCAGCATTTT; CDR3: CASSEGQGGNQPQHF; J: TRBJ1-5; length: 15; V: TRBV18; D: TRBD1; size: .
DNA: TGTGCCAGCTCAGGCAGCCTGCCCCAGGCCACTGAAGCTTTCTTT; CDR3: CASSGSLPQATEAFF; J: TRBJ1-1; length: 15; V: TRBV18; D: .; size: few
DNA: TGTGCCAGCAGCGTAGCCCCCAGACTAGCGCAAGAGACCCAGTACTTC; CDR3: CASSVAPRLAQETQYF; J: TRBJ2-5; length: 16; V: TRBV9; D: TRBD2; size: .
DNA: TGCGCCAGCAGCAGAACGGACACTGAAGCTTTCTTT; CDR3: CASSRTDTEAFF; J: TRBJ1-1; length: 12; V: TRBV5-1; D: .; size: .
DNA: TGTGCCAGCAGCTCGACAGGGCCCACAGATACGCAGTATTTT; CDR3: CASSSTGPTDTQYF; J: TRBJ2-3; length: 14; V: TRBV5-6; D: TRBD1; size: .
DNA: TGTGCCAGTAGTCTGACAGGGACTGGCTACACCTTC; CDR3: CASSLTGTGYTF; J: TRBJ1-2; length: 12; V: TRBV19; D: TRBD1; size: few
DNA: TGTGCCAGCAGTTTCGCGGGGGCAGTGGGCAATCAGCCCCAGCATTTT; CDR3: CASSFAGAVGNQPQHF; J: TRBJ1-5; length: 16; V: TRBV27; D: .; size: .
DNA: TGTGCCAGCAGCGGGTTTGGAGGGGCTACGAACACTGAAGCTTTCTTT; CDR3: CASSGFGGATNTEAFF; J: TRBJ1-1; length: 16; V: TRBV7-9; D: .; size: .
DNA: TGTGCCAGTACTGGCAGAAGAAACTCTGGGGCCAACGTCCTGACTTTC; CDR3: CASTGRRNSGANVLTF; J: TRBJ2-6; length: 16; V: TRBV19; D: .; size: .
DNA: TGCGCCAGCAGTAACAGGGCCTTCAATCAGCCCCAGCATTTT; CDR3: CASSNRAFNQPQHF; J: TRBJ1-5; length: 14; V: TRBV10-2; D: .; size: few
DNA: TGTGCCAGCAGTTACTCGATTCAGGGGGCCTATGGCTACACCTTC; CDR3: CASSYSIQGAYGYTF; J: TRBJ1-2; length: 15; V: TRBV6-5; D: TRBD1; size: .
DNA: TGTGCCATCAGTGAGTCGAACAGGGCGAGGAGCTATGGCTACACCTTC; CDR3: CAISESNRARSYGYTF; J: TRBJ1-2; length: 16; V: TRBV6-1; D: .; size: .
DNA: TGTGCCAGCAGCGCACGGGGGGACGGTTATTACGAGCAGTACTTC; CDR3: CASSARGDGYYEQYF; J: TRBJ2-7; length: 15; V: TRBV9; D: TRBD2; size: few
DNA: TGTGCCAGCAGCTTAGTAGTCAGGGGAGAGACCCAGTACTTC; CDR3: CASSLVVRGETQYF; J: TRBJ2-5; length: 14; V: TRBV11-2; D: .; size: .
DNA: TGTGCCAGCAGCTCAGACAGGGTTGGCGGTGAAAAACTGTTTTTT; CDR3: CASSSDRVGGEKLFF; J: TRBJ1-4; length: 15; V: TRBV5-4; D: TRBD1; size: .
DNA: TGCAGCGTTGCCGGCGGGAGAGGGTCCTACGAGCAGTACTTC; CDR3: CSVAGGRGSYEQYF; J: TRBJ2-7; length: 14; V: TRBV29-1; D: TRBD2; size: few
DNA: TGTGCCAGCAGTTCGTCTAGCGGGAGAAGCGAGCAGTACTTC; CDR3: CASSSSSGRSEQYF; J: TRBJ2-7; length: 14; V: TRBV27; D: TRBD2; size: .